This entry lists 16 T cell receptor beta chains sequenced from one sample in a study of regulatory T cells in long-lasting Graves disease. Time point defined: newly diagnosed GD, antithyroid drugs for less than 3 months. PBMC-derived RNA was used for the TCR library. Arm-PCR of CDR3 regions and iRepertoire HTBI primers were used to build TCR beta libraries. Each CDR3 protein gets one entry after TCRdb re-called the multiplex PCR reads with MiXCR. The table shows about 430,000 distinct CDR3 sequences, with approximately 16% occurring only once. The sample was also reused in another study, on T cells in Graves' hyperthyroidism and ophthalmopathy.

The input for sequencing was peripheral blood mononuclear cells (PBMCs), taken at new diagnosis, from a patient treated with antithyroid drugs. These receptors originate from a woman in her forties with Graves disease.

This clonotype was recorded many times. The rearrangement joins TRBV12-3 or TRBV12-4 to TRBJ2-1, with a weak D call TRBD2 (5 bases). V lost 1 base to trimming and J lost 4 bases, with 5 bases between them. This CDR3 has 13 amino acids. The CDR3 spells CASSLGEYNEQFF. As DNA, the CDR3 is TGTGCCAGCAGTTTAGGGGAGTACAATGAGCAGTTCTTC.

This clonotype was seen a few times. V usage is TRBV5-1 and J usage is TRBJ2-1; the match to TRBD2 covers 9 bases. The germline gives CDR1 SGHRS, CDR2 YFSETQ. The CDR3 extends over 16 amino acids. The junction had 5 bases not matched to a gene; V was cut back by 0 bases and J by 4 bases. The CDR3 DNA is TGCGCCAGCAGCTTGGACATAGGACTAGCGTACAATGAGCAGTTCTTC. This translates into CASSLDIGLAYNEQFF.

This clonotype was seen many times. The chain has TRBV9 and TRBJ2-2; perhaps TRBD1 as D (6 bases). The CDR3 runs 17 residues. CDR1 is SGDLS, CDR2 YYNGEE, per germline. The germline V and J ends were trimmed by 3 bases and 5 bases, with 20 bases remaining between them. CDR3 loop: CASSAGSGGAGTGELFF. DNA for the CDR3: TGTGCCAGCAGCGCGGGAAGTGGGGGCGCAGGGACCGGGGAGCTGTTTTTT.

This clonotype has at least ten counts. This chain connects TRBV10-2 to TRBJ2-3; D gene uncertain. CDR1 and CDR2 (germline): WSHSY, SAAADI. The V gene lost 6 bases and the J gene lost 2 bases, with 12 bases spanning the gap. CDR3 length: 14 amino acids. The CDR3 spells CASSGGQVTDTQYF. The DNA for the CDR3 is TGCGCCAGCAGCGGTGGGCAGGTCACAGATACGCAGTATTTT.

The chain uses TRBV29-1 and TRBJ2-4, with 7 bases identical to TRBD1. Trimming took 7 bases from V and 1 from J; bases not matched to a gene: 7. The CDR3 has 14 residues. Germline V gene lookup returns CDR1 SQVTM and CDR2 ANQGSEA. CDR3 loop: CSAVYRGAKNIQYF. In DNA, the CDR3 is TGCAGCGCGGTCTACAGGGGTGCCAAAAACATTCAGTACTTC.

This clonotype was recorded many times. This sequence joins TRBV12-3 or TRBV12-4 and TRBJ2-3; D not resolved. This CDR3 is 13 amino acids long. V lost 4 bases and J 3 bases, leaving 8 bases between the germline ends. Here the CDR3 reads CASSSRKTDTQYF. CDR3 sequence (DNA): TGTGCCAGCAGTTCAAGGAAGACAGATACGCAGTATTTT.

This clonotype was observed many times. The V gene is TRBV6-5, the J gene TRBJ1-1; D is possibly TRBD1 (5 bases). The V and J ends lost 0 bases and 0 bases respectively, with 11 bases between them. The CDR3 loop spans 16 amino acids. CDR1 is MNHEY, CDR2 SVGAGI, per germline. CDR3 sequence: CASSYSTVAMNTEAFF. The CDR3 nucleotides read TGTGCCAGCAGTTACTCGACAGTTGCTATGAACACTGAAGCTTTCTTT.

The rearrangement joins TRBV30 to TRBJ2-7; maybe TRBD1 (5 bases). This CDR3 comprises 12 residues. V gave up 6 bases and J gave up 2 bases, with 11 bases separating them. Germline-derived CDR1 and CDR2 are GTSNPN and SVGIG (reference sequence). CDR3 in DNA: TGTGCCTGTATATGGGGCCCCTACGAGCAGTACTTC. As protein: CACIWGPYEQYF.

The table lists this clonotype with a few counts. V usage is TRBV7-8 and J usage is TRBJ1-2, with 9 bases matching TRBD1. V was pared by 5 bases and J by 2 bases, with 12 bases of the junction left unmatched. The CDR3 has 17 residues. Germline CDR1 reads SGHVS; CDR2 reads FQNEAQ. CDR3 residues: CASSTSHRGRLNYGYTF. The DNA for the CDR3 is TGTGCCAGCAGCACTAGTCACAGGGGGCGGTTAAACTATGGCTACACCTTC.

V usage is TRBV7-9 and J usage is TRBJ2-2; TRBD1 agrees at 9 bases. V trimming: 3 bases; J trimming: 6 bases; junction bases outside the gene matches: 5. The germline V gene encodes CDR1 SEHNR and CDR2 FQNEAQ (reference sequence). The CDR3 runs to 15 residues. This CDR3 reads CASSLGQGDAGELFF. The CDR3 nucleotides are TGTGCCAGCAGCTTGGGACAGGGAGACGCCGGGGAGCTGTTTTTT.

There are many counts of this clonotype. J is TRBJ2-6 and V is TRBV27; 8 bases map to TRBD1. CDR3 size: 17 residues. The junction had 5 bases not matched to a gene; V was cut back by 4 bases and J by 0 bases. Germline V CDR1 and CDR2: MNHEY, SMNVEV (reference sequence). CDR3 sequence (DNA): TGTGCCAGCAGTTCCGGGACAGGCGTCTCTGGGGCCAACGTCCTGACTTTC. It is translated as CASSSGTGVSGANVLTF.

This clonotype has more than one count but fewer than ten. V usage is TRBV7-9 and J usage is TRBJ2-1; TRBD2 aligns across 7 bases. The CDR3 length is 12 residues. The germline V gene has CDR1 SEHNR and CDR2 FQNEAQ (reference sequence). The CDR3 DNA sequence: TGTGCAACGGGAGGATCCTACAATGAGCAGTTCTTC. It yields the protein CATGGSYNEQFF. Full variable domain (outside the CDR3, taken from reference TRBV7-9 and TRBJ2-1): DTGVSQNPRHKITKRGQNVTFRCDPISEHNRLYWYRQTLGQGPEFLTYFQNEAQLEKSRLLSDRFSAERPKGSFSTLEIQRTEQGDSAMYLCATGGSYNEQFFGPGTRLTVL.

In this sample, this clonotype turned up many times. The chain couples TRBV11-1 to TRBJ1-1; tentatively, D is TRBD1 (5 bases). Germline CDR1 and CDR2: SGHAT and FQDESV (reference sequence). The CDR3 is 15 residues long. V was shortened by 1 base and J by 3 bases, with 12 bases between the two germline ends. The CDR3 DNA reads TGTGCCAGCAGCTTAGGCCAAACGGGGCACACTGAAGCTTTCTTT. The encoded protein is CASSLGQTGHTEAFF.

The chain employs TRBV20-1 and TRBJ1-6; the D gene is possibly TRBD1 (6 bases). Trimming took off 0 bases at V and 7 bases at J, with 16 bases between the two ends. CDR1 DFQATT and CDR2 SNEGSKA come from the germline V gene (reference sequence). This CDR3 is built from 16 residues. This chain's CDR3 is CSARDGGGGANSPLHF. The CDR3, as DNA: TGCAGTGCTAGAGATGGGGGTGGGGGGGCGAATTCACCCCTCCACTTT.

The chain is built from TRBV12-3 or TRBV12-4 and TRBJ2-7; possibly TRBD1 or TRBD2 for D (5 bases each). The CDR3 contains 14 residues. V was clipped by 4 bases and J by 4 bases, with 14 bases between them. CDR3 amino acids: CASSSYRGRYEQYF. CDR3 coding DNA: TGTGCCAGCAGTTCATACCGGGGCCGGTACGAGCAGTACTTC.

This clonotype showed up many times. The rearrangement links TRBV5-1 to TRBJ2-1; the match to TRBD1 covers 7 bases. V lost 4 bases, J lost 8 bases, and 9 bases stayed unmatched. CDR1 is SGHRS, CDR2 YFSETQ, per germline. CDR3 size: 14 residues. In nucleotides, the CDR3 is TGCGCCAGCAGCGGGACAGTCAGGTCGGATGAGCAGTTCTTC. Translation: CASSGTVRSDEQFF.